The 27 T cell receptor delta chains below all came from one sample that was sequenced in a study of human gamma delta and Vdelta1 T cells. TCRdb re-called the PCR reads through CATT. The sample includes some 13,000 delta-chain clones, about half of them seen just once. No antigen is known for these receptors. What was sequenced was Vdelta1 gamma-delta T cells from blood grown in culture (DOT cells). These TCRs come from a human donor in good health.

This clone was picked up one time. The chain uses TRDV1 and TRDJ1; 9 bases agree with TRDD3. The CDR3 contains 23 residues. The germline CDR1 and CDR2 sequences are TSWWSYY and QGS. Germline trimming cut 5 bases from V and 0 bases from J; bases unmatched to any gene: 28. CDR3 region: CALGPTSPPPPSPGGYYTDKLIF. The CDR3 DNA follows: TGTGCTCTTGGGCCCACCAGCCCGCCCCCTCCCTCTCCCGGGGGATACTACACCGATAAACTCATCTTT.

The V and J genes are TRDV1 and TRDJ1; 8 nucleotides agree with TRDD3. The CDR3 is 22 residues long. V lost 0 bases to trimming and J lost 0 bases; unmatched junction nucleotides: 21. Per the germline V gene, CDR1 is TSWWSYY and CDR2 is QGS. The CDR3, as DNA: TGTGCTCTTGGGGAACTGGGCCCCCCGGCCTGGGGGAGAGCAAGGTACACCGATAAACTCATCTTT. It is translated as CALGELGPPAWGRARYTDKLIF.

This clone was found a few times. The chain has TRDV1 and TRDJ1; D is possibly TRDD3 (6 bases). This CDR3 is built from 20 residues. The germline gives CDR1 TSWWSYY, CDR2 QGS. V was cut by 3 bases and J by 0 bases, with 26 bases left in between. The CDR3 region is CALGEDPLGVGIWYTDKLIF. The CDR3 coding sequence is TGTGCTCTTGGGGAGGACCCCTTAGGTGTGGGGATTTGGTACACCGATAAACTCATCTTT.

The chain combines TRDV1 with TRDJ1; 11 nucleotides match TRDD3. Germline lookup yields CDR1 TSWWSYY and CDR2 QGS. This CDR3 has 17 amino acids. The ends lost 0 bases at V and 1 base at J; junction bases unmatched: 4. CDR3 nucleotides: TGTGCTCTTGGGGAACTCAGTGGGGGATACGTCACCGATAAACTCATCTTT. Its translation is CALGELSGGYVTDKLIF.

The V and J genes are TRDV1 and TRDJ1; TRDD3 matches 11 bases. V shed 0 bases, J shed 0 bases, and the junction held 15 bases outside the gene matches. Germline CDR1 and CDR2: TSWWSYY and QGS. The CDR3 is 21 amino acids. CDR3 amino acids: CALGELATGAGGYSYTDKLIF. Written as DNA, the CDR3 is TGTGCTCTTGGGGAACTGGCTACTGGGGCTGGGGGATACTCGTACACCGATAAACTCATCTTT.

The chain employs TRDV1 and TRDJ1; 8 positions match TRDD3. Unmatched junction bases numbered 17, after V lost 5 bases and J lost 3 bases. The CDR3 runs to 18 residues. Germline CDR1 and CDR2: TSWWSYY and QGS. CDR3 in amino acids: CALGILTWGIIGSDKLIF. In DNA form, the CDR3 reads TGTGCTCTTGGGATCCTCACTTGGGGGATCATTGGCTCCGATAAACTCATCTTT.

V usage is TRDV1 and J usage is TRDJ1, with TRDD3 matching over 7 bases. Germline V gene sequence: CDR1 TSWWSYY, CDR2 QGS. The ends lost 1 base at V and 2 bases at J; junction bases unmatched: 7. This CDR3 spans 16 amino acids. CDR3 residues: CALGEPPRGDTDKLIF. In nucleotides, the CDR3 is TGTGCTCTTGGGGAACCTCCCAGGGGGGATACCGATAAACTCATCTTT.

The chain carries TRDV1 and TRDJ1, with 7 positions matching TRDD3. J gave up 5 bases and V 5 bases, and 32 bases lay outside the gene matches. This CDR3 has 22 amino acids. The germline V gene encodes CDR1 TSWWSYY and CDR2 QGS. The CDR3 loop is CALGNVHPNLLILGNKGDKLIF. The CDR3 DNA sequence: TGTGCTCTTGGGAACGTTCACCCAAACCTTCTTATACTGGGGAACAAGGGGGATAAACTCATCTTT.

This clone was counted a single time. The gene calls are TRDV1 and TRDJ1; 7 nucleotides line up with TRDD3. Per the germline V gene, CDR1 is TSWWSYY and CDR2 is QGS. V lost 0 bases to trimming and J lost 0 bases; unmatched junction nucleotides: 22. There are 22 residues in the CDR3. The DNA of the CDR3 is TGTGCTCTTGGGGAACTACTTCCCCTACTACTGGTGGATACGGGGTACACCGATAAACTCATCTTT. It codes for CALGELLPLLLVDTGYTDKLIF.

This chain uses TRDV1 with TRDJ1; D is possibly TRDD3 (6 bases). The CDR3 runs to 16 residues. Germline CDR1 reads TSWWSYY; CDR2 reads QGS. V was trimmed by 1 base and J by 5 bases, leaving 17 bases between them. This chain's CDR3 is CALGEPKCTGTDKLIF. The CDR3 DNA reads as TGTGCTCTTGGGGAACCTAAGTGTACTGGGACTGATAAACTCATCTTT.

With regard to this clone: The same CDR3 arises from other DNA sequences in this sample as well. The chain joins TRDV1 to TRDJ1; TRDD3 agrees at 8 bases. Germline-derived CDR1 and CDR2 are TSWWSYY and QGS. This CDR3 comprises 21 residues. Trimming removed 0 bases from V and 1 base from J; junction bases left unmatched: 19. In DNA, the CDR3 is TGTGCTCTTGGGGAACTAAACCTGCCTAAAGACTGGGGGCGAACCACCGATAAACTCATCTTT. The encoded protein is CALGELNLPKDWGRTTDKLIF.

The chain links TRDV1 to TRDJ1, with TRDD3 matching over 12 bases. There are 21 residues in the CDR3. Looked up from germline, CDR1 is TSWWSYY and CDR2 is QGS. The J segment lost 1 base and the V segment lost 5 bases, leaving 20 bases of the junction unmatched. This CDR3 is CALGMPIPKLGDTVGTDKLIF. CDR3 DNA sequence: TGTGCTCTTGGGATGCCTATTCCGAAACTGGGGGATACTGTCGGCACCGATAAACTCATCTTT.

This clone was counted a few times. The V call is TRDV1, the J call TRDJ1, with D possibly TRDD3 on 9 matching bases. CDR3 size: 25 residues. CDR1 TSWWSYY and CDR2 QGS come from the germline V gene. DNA of the CDR3: TGTGCCCTTAGTGAACTCGGAGGGCTGGCCTTCCTAGGGGATACGCGGAGGGTTAACACCGATAAACTCATCTTT. Translation gives CALSELGGLAFLGDTRRVNTDKLIF.

The rearrangement uses TRDV1 and TRDJ1, with TRDD3 matching 13 bases. The germline V gene encodes CDR1 TSWWSYY and CDR2 QGS. The CDR3 length is 26 residues. V was pared by 0 bases and J by 6 bases, with 34 bases of the junction left unmatched. CDR3 loop: CALGELNPPGPLPKRRLGDTPNKLIF. CDR3 DNA sequence: TGTGCTCTTGGGGAACTAAACCCCCCCGGCCCACTCCCTAAGCGGCGACTGGGGGATACGCCCAATAAACTCATCTTT.

V usage is TRDV1 and J usage is TRDJ1; D is unresolved. Germline CDR1 reads TSWWSYY; CDR2 reads QGS. The CDR3 has 21 amino acids. The CDR3 region is CALLNKVVGPAMPWYTDKLIF. The CDR3 DNA reads as TGTGCCCTCTTGAATAAAGTAGTAGGGCCCGCGATGCCTTGGTACACCGATAAACTCATCTTT.

The chain carries TRDV1 and TRDJ1, with TRDD3 matching over 12 bases. Germline V gives CDR1 TSWWSYY, CDR2 QGS. The CDR3 has 24 amino acids. V dropped 2 bases and J dropped 0; count of bases not matched to a gene: 25. CDR3 nucleotides: TGTGCTCTTGGGGAAGGTCGCGCTTGTACTGGGGGATACACAGGTGTATCGTACACCGATAAACTCATCTTT. It codes for CALGEGRACTGGYTGVSYTDKLIF.

The chain carries TRDV1 and TRDJ1; 12 bases align to TRDD3. The germline V gene encodes CDR1 TSWWSYY and CDR2 QGS. Trimming took 1 base from V and 0 from J; bases not matched to a gene: 6. The CDR3 runs to 18 residues. The chain's CDR3 is CALGEPAGGYANTDKLIF. The CDR3 DNA sequence: TGTGCTCTTGGGGAACCTGCTGGGGGATACGCGAACACCGATAAACTCATCTTT.

This clone was detected only a few times. This sequence joins TRDV1 and TRDJ1; D is undetermined. V shed 6 bases and J shed 1 base, with 6 bases lying between them. This CDR3 is built from 12 residues. Germline V gives CDR1 TSWWSYY, CDR2 QGS. The chain's CDR3 is CALGRRTDKLIF. CDR3 DNA sequence: TGTGCTCTTGGTAGGCGCACCGATAAACTCATCTTT.

This rearrangement joins TRDV1 to TRDJ1, with TRDD3 matching 8 bases. Germline V CDR1 and CDR2: TSWWSYY, QGS. Trimming cost V 1 base and J 0 bases; bases outside gene matches: 13. The length of the CDR3 is 19 residues. The chain's CDR3 is CALGERNVGGSPHTDKLIF. CDR3 nucleotide sequence: TGTGCTCTTGGGGAACGTAACGTTGGGGGATCCCCTCACACCGATAAACTCATCTTT.

This chain links TRDV1 with TRDJ1; 11 positions match TRDD3. Germline V gene lookup returns CDR1 TSWWSYY and CDR2 QGS. The V segment lost 0 bases and the J segment 0 bases; nucleotides outside the gene matches: 9. This CDR3 region has 19 residues. CDR3 nucleotide sequence: TGTGCTCTTGGGGAACTCGTAGTACTGGGGGATAATAACACCGATAAACTCATCTTT. Translated, it gives CALGELVVLGDNNTDKLIF.

This clone was detected a few times. The chain is built from TRDV1 and TRDJ1; D may be TRDD3 (6 bases). Germline lookup yields CDR1 TSWWSYY and CDR2 QGS. The germline V and J ends were trimmed by 0 bases and 0 bases, with 23 bases remaining between them. There are 20 residues in the CDR3. In nucleotides, the CDR3 is TGTGCTCTTGGGGAACTAGTACCTACTGGTAGGGGGACCGACACCGATAAACTCATCTTT. Translation gives CALGELVPTGRGTDTDKLIF.

This clone was observed a handful of times. The rearrangement joins TRDV1 to TRDJ1, with D tentatively TRDD3 (6 bases). The V gene's germline CDR1 is TSWWSYY and CDR2 QGS. There are 16 residues in the CDR3. The V gene lost 8 bases and the J gene lost 3 bases, with 22 bases spanning the gap. The CDR3 DNA follows: TGTGCTCTTTTCGCGAGGGGGACCTATACACCCGATAAACTCATCTTT. Protein product: CALFARGTYTPDKLIF.

This rearrangement joins TRDV1 to TRDJ1; either TRDD2 or TRDD3 may fit D (8 bases each). With 4 bases removed from V and 2 bases from J, the gap between germline ends came to 23 bases. CDR1 TSWWSYY and CDR2 QGS come from the germline V gene. CDR3 size: 18 residues. CDR3 sequence (DNA): TGTGCTCTTGGGGTTCTTCCTACATGGGGGATTCCGACCGATAAACTCATCTTT. Protein product: CALGVLPTWGIPTDKLIF.

The chain combines TRDV1 with TRDJ1; D is ambiguous. Germline CDR1 TSWWSYY, CDR2 QGS. Between the trimmed V and J ends, which lost 1 base and 1 base, there was a span of 16 bases. The CDR3 sequence is 17 residues long. The CDR3 region is CALGEPYTGFATDKLIF. The CDR3 DNA reads as TGTGCTCTTGGGGAACCATACACCGGGTTTGCCACCGATAAACTCATCTTT.

This clone was picked up a small number of times. The chain employs TRDV1 and TRDJ1; 12 positions agree with TRDD3. The germline V gene has CDR1 TSWWSYY and CDR2 QGS. V was pared by 3 bases and J by 2 bases, with 19 bases of the junction left unmatched. The CDR3 is made up of 21 amino acids. The CDR3 is CALGDNPTLGDTVRGTDKLIF. CDR3 in DNA: TGTGCTCTTGGGGACAATCCTACACTGGGGGATACTGTCCGTGGGACCGATAAACTCATCTTT.

This chain joins TRDV1 and TRDJ1; D is possibly TRDD3 (5 bases). Trimming cost V 1 base and J 0 bases, with 21 bases left between them. The germline V gene encodes CDR1 TSWWSYY and CDR2 QGS. The CDR3 is 19 amino acids. The CDR3 loop is CALGEQGLRGIPYTDKLIF. Written as DNA, the CDR3 is TGTGCTCTTGGGGAACAGGGGCTACGAGGGATCCCCTACACCGATAAACTCATCTTT.

The chain is built from TRDV1 and TRDJ1, with a tentative D call TRDD2 (6 bases). Trimming took 2 bases from V and 0 from J, leaving 40 bases between them. The CDR3 spans 25 residues. Looked up from germline, CDR1 is TSWWSYY and CDR2 is QGS. CDR3 DNA sequence: TGTGCTCTTGGGGAATTTGTATTCCTAAAGCTGGTGGGGCCCGATAAAGGAATTTACACCGATAAACTCATCTTT. It encodes CALGEFVFLKLVGPDKGIYTDKLIF.